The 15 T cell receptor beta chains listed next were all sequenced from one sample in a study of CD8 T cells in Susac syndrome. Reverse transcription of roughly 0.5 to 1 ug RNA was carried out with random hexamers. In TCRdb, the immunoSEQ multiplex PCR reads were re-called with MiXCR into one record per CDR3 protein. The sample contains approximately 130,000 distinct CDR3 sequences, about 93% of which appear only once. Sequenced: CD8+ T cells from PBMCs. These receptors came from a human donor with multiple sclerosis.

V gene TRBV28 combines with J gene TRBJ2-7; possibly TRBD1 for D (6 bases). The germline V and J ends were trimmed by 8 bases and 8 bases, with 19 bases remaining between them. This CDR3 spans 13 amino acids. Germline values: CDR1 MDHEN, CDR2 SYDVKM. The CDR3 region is CASGLRGKMQQYF. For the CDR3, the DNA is TGTGCCAGCGGCCTCAGGGGTAAGATGCAGCAGTACTTC.

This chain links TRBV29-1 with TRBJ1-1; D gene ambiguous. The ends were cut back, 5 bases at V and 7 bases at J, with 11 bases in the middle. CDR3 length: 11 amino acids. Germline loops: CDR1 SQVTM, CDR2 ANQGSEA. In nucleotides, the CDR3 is TGCAGCGTTCGAAAAGACGGTGAAGCTTTCTTT. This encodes CSVRKDGEAFF.

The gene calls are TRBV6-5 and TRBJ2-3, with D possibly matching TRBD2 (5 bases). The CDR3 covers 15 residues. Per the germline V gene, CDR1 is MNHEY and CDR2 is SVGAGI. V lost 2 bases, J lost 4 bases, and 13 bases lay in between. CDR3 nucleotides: TGTGCCAGCAGTTACACCGGGTCCGGGGCAGATACGCAGTATTTT. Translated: CASSYTGSGADTQYF.

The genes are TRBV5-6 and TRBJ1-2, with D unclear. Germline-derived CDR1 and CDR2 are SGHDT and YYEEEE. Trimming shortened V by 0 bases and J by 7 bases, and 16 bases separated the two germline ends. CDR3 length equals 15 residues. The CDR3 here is CASSLDQAWLVGYTF. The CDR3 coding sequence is TGTGCCAGCAGCTTGGATCAGGCGTGGCTAGTTGGCTACACCTTC.

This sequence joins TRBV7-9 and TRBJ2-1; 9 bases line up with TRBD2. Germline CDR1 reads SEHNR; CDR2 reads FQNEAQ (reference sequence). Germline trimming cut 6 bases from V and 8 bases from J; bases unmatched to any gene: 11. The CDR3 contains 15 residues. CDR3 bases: TGTGCCAGCAGTTCGGTGGCGGGGGGGACCTATGAGCAGTTCTTC. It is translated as CASSSVAGGTYEQFF.

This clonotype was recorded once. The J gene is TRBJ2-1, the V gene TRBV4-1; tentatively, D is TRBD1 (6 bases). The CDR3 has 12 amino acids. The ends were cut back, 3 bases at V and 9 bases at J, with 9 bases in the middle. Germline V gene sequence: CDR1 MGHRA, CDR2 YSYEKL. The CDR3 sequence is CASSHRGIEQFF. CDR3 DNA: TGCGCCAGCAGCCACAGGGGAATTGAGCAGTTCTTC.

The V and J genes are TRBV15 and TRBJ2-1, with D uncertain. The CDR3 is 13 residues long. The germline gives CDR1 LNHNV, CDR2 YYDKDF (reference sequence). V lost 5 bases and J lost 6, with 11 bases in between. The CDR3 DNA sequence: TGTGCCACCAGCCTCCCCGGCGGCAATGAGCAGTTCTTC. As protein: CATSLPGGNEQFF.

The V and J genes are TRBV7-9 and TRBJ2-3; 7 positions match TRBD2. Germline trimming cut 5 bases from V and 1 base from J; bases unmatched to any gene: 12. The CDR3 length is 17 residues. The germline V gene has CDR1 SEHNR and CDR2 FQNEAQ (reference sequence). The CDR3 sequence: CASSPLAALVGTDTQYF. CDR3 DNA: TGTGCCAGCAGCCCTCTAGCGGCCCTAGTCGGCACAGATACGCAGTATTTT.

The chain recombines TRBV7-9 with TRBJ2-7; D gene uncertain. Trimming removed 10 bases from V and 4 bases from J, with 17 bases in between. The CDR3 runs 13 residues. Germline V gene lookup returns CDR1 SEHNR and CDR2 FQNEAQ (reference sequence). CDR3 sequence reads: CAIMRTEKYEQYF. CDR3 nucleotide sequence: TGTGCCATCATGAGGACGGAGAAATACGAGCAGTACTTC. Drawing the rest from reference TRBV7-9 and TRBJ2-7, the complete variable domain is DTGVSQNPRHKITKRGQNVTFRCDPISEHNRLYWYRQTLGQGPEFLTYFQNEAQLEKSRLLSDRFSAERPKGSFSTLEIQRTEQGDSAMYLCAIMRTEKYEQYFGPGTRLTVT.

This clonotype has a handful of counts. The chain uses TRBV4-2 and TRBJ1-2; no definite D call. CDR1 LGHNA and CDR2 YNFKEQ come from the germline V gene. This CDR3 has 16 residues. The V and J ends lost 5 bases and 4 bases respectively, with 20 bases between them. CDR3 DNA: TGTGCCAGCAGCACTAACCCTAAGGACCGTGTCTATGGCTACACCTTC. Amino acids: CASSTNPKDRVYGYTF.

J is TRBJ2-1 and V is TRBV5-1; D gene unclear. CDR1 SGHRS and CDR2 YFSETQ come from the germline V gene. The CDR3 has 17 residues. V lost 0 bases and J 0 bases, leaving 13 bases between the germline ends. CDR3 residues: CASSLAVWESSYNEQFF. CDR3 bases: TGCGCCAGCAGCTTGGCGGTGTGGGAAAGCTCCTACAATGAGCAGTTCTTC.

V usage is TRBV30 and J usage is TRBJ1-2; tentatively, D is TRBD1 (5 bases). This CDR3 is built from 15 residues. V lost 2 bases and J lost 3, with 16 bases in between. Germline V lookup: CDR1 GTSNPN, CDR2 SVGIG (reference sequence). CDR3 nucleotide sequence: TGTGCCTGGAGTATCAACTGGGGGGTCGACTATGGCTACACCTTC. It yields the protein CAWSINWGVDYGYTF.

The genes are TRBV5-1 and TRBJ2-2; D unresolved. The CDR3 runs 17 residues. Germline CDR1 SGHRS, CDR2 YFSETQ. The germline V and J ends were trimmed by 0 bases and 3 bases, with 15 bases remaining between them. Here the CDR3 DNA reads TGCGCCAGCAGCTTGGTCGGTATCTTTGGGGACACCGGGGAGCTGTTTTTT. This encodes CASSLVGIFGDTGELFF.

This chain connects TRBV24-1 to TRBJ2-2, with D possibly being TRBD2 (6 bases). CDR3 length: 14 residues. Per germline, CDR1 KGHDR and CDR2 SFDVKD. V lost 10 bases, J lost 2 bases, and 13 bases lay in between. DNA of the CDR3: TGTGCCACGAACCCCGGGAGAAACACCGGGGAGCTGTTTTTT. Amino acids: CATNPGRNTGELFF.

This CDR3 is CASSQGLGSTGELFF. For the CDR3, the DNA is TGTGCCAGCAGCCAAGGGCTAGGTTCCACCGGGGAGCTGTTTTTT. The rearrangement links TRBV3-1 to TRBJ2-2; unclear D gene. V was pared by 1 base and J by 4 bases, with 10 bases between. The germline V gene has CDR1 LGHDT and CDR2 YNNKEL (reference sequence). This CDR3 has 15 residues.